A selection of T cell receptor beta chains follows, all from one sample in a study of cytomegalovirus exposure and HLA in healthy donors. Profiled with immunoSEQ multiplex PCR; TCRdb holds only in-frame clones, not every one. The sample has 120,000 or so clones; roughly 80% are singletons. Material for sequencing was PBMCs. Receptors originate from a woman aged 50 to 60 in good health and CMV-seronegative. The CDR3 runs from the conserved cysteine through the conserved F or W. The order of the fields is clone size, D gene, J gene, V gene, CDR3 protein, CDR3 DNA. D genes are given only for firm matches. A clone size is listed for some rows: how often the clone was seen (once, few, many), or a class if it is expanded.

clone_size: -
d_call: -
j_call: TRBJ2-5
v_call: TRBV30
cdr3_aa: CAWSQGSEETQYF
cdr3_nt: TGTGCCTGGAGTCAGGGAAGTGAAGAGACCCAGTACTTC

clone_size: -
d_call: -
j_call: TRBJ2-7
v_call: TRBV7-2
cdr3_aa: CASRSQGEQYF
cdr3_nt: TGTGCCAGCAGATCTCAGGGCGAGCAGTACTTC

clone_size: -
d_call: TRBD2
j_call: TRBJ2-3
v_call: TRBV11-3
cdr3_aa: CASSLANGGGRASTDTQYF
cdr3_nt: TGTGCCAGCAGCTTAGCCAACGGGGGCGGGAGGGCCAGCACAGATACGCAGTATTTT

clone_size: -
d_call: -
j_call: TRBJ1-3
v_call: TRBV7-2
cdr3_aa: CASSWGVSGNTIYF
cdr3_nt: TGTGCCAGCAGCTGGGGGGTCTCTGGAAACACCATATATTTT

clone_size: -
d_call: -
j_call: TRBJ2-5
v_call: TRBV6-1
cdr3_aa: CASIQREVPETQYF
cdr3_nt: TGTGCCAGCATTCAAAGGGAGGTTCCGGAGACCCAGTACTTC

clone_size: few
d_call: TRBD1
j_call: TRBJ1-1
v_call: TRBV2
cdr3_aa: CASSLQGMNTEAFF
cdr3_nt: TGTGCCAGCAGCTTACAGGGGATGAACACTGAAGCTTTCTTT

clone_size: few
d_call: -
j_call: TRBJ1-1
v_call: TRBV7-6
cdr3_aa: CASSLAGGSNGNTEAFF
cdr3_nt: TGTGCCAGCAGCTTAGCCGGGGGATCCAACGGGAACACTGAAGCTTTCTTT

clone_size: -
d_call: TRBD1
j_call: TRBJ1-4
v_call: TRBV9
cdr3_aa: CASSPRTGVNEKLFF
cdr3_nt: TGTGCCAGCAGCCCCCGGACAGGGGTTAATGAAAAACTGTTTTTT

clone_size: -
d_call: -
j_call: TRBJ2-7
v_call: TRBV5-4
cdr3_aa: CASSLGGVNSYEQYF
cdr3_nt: TGTGCCAGCAGCTTGGGCGGGGTAAACTCCTACGAGCAGTACTTC

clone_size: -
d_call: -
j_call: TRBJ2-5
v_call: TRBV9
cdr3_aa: CASSVGFRGVETQYF
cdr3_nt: TGTGCCAGCAGCGTAGGATTCCGGGGTGTAGAGACCCAGTACTTC

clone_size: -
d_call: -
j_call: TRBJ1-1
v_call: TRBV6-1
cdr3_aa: CASSDFVSANTEAFF
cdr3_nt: TGTGCCAGCAGTGATTTTGTCAGCGCGAACACTGAAGCTTTCTTT

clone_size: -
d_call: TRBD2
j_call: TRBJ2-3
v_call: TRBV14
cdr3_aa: CASSQGDSGPWVADTQYF
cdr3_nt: TGTGCCAGCAGCCAAGGAGATAGCGGGCCCTGGGTAGCAGATACGCAGTATTTT

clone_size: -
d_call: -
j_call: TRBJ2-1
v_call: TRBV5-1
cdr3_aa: CASSPEGAAYNEQFF
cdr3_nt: TGCGCCAGCAGCCCCGAGGGAGCCGCCTACAATGAGCAGTTCTTC

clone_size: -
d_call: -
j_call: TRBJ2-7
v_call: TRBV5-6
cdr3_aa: CASSWYVTGIASYEQYF
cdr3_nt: TGTGCCAGCAGTTGGTACGTTACGGGAATAGCCTCCTACGAGCAGTACTTC

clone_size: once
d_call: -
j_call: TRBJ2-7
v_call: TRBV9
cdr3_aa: CASSVELGPYEQYF
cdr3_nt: TGTGCCAGCAGCGTAGAATTGGGCCCCTACGAGCAGTACTTC

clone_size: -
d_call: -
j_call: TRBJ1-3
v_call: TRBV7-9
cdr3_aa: CSSSLAEEAWGGNTIYF
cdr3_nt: TGTTCCAGCAGCTTAGCGGAGGAAGCTTGGGGTGGAAACACCATATATTTT

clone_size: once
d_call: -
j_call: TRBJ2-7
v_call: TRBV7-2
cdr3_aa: CASSSNRVSYEQYF
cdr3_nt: TGTGCCAGCAGCTCGAACAGGGTATCCTACGAGCAGTACTTC

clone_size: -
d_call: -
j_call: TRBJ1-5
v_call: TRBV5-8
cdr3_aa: CASSLRGADQPQHF
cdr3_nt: TGTGCCAGCAGCTTGCGGGGGGCAGATCAGCCCCAGCATTTT

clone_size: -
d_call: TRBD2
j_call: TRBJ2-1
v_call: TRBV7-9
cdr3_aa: CASSPTGLAGGDEQFF
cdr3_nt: TGTGCCAGCAGCCCCACGGGGCTAGCTGGGGGGGATGAGCAGTTCTTC

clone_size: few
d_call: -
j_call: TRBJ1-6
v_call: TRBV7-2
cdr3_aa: CASSLGRVNSPLHF
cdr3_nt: TGTGCCAGCAGCTTAGGTCGGGTTAATTCACCCCTCCACTTT

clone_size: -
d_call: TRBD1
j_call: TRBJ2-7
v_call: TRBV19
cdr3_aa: CATSSFPGTGTVEQYF
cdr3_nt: TGTGCCACCAGTTCCTTTCCCGGGACAGGGACCGTCGAGCAGTACTTC

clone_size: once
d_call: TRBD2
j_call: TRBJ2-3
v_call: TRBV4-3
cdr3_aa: CASSQEGRALVDTQYF
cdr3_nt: TGCGCCAGCAGCCAAGAGGGGAGGGCCCTGGTAGATACGCAGTATTTT

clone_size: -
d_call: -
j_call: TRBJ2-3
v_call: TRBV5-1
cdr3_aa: CASSLGVQRGTDTQYF
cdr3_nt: TGCGCCAGCAGCTTGGGGGTCCAGCGGGGCACAGATACGCAGTATTTT

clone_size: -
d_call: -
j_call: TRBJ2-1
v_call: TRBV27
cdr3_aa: CASSWGHEQFF
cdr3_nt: TGTGCCAGCAGTTGGGGGCATGAGCAGTTCTTC

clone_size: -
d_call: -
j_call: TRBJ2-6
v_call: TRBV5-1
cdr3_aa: CASSLISRDGSGANVLTF
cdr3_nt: TGCGCCAGCAGCTTGATCTCACGGGATGGATCTGGGGCCAACGTCCTGACTTTC

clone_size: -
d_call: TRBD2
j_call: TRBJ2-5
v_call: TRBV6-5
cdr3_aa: CASRGLVQETQYF
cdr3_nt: TGTGCCAGCAGGGGACTAGTCCAAGAGACCCAGTACTTC

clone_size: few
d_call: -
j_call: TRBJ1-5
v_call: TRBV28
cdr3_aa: CASTAPGWSNQPQHF
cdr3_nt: TGTGCCAGCACCGCCCCGGGGTGGAGCAATCAGCCCCAGCATTTT

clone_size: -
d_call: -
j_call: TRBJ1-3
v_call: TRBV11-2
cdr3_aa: CASSFRSGNTIYF
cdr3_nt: TGTGCCAGCAGCTTTCGTTCTGGAAACACCATATATTTT

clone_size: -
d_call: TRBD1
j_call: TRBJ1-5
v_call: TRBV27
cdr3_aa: CASRAGTGDNQPQHF
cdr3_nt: TGTGCCAGCAGGGCGGGGACAGGAGATAATCAGCCCCAGCATTTT

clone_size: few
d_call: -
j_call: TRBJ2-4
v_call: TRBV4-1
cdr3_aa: CASSQGVQRGLAKNIQYF
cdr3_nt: TGCGCCAGCAGCCAAGGGGTGCAGAGGGGGTTGGCCAAAAACATTCAGTACTTC

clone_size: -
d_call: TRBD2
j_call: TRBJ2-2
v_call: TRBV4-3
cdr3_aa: CASSQILAEGNTGELFF
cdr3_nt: TGCGCCAGCAGCCAAATTCTAGCGGAGGGTAACACCGGGGAGCTGTTTTTT

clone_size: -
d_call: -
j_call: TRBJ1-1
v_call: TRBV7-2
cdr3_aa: CASRPMGGRTEAFF
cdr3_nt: TGTGCCAGTCGGCCCATGGGAGGGAGGACTGAAGCTTTCTTT

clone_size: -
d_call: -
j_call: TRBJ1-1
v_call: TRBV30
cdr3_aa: CAWSVSFPTEAFF
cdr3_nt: TGTGCCTGGAGTGTTAGTTTTCCCACTGAAGCTTTCTTT

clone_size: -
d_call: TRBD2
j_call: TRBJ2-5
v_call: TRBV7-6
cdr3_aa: CASSRGAGLQETQYF
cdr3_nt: TGTGCCAGCAGCCGTGGAGCGGGACTACAAGAGACCCAGTACTTC

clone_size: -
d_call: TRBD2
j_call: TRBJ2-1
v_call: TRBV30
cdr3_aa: CAWLELADNNEQFF
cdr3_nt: TGTGCCTGGTTGGAACTAGCGGATAACAATGAGCAGTTCTTC

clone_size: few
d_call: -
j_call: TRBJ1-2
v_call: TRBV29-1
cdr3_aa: CSVDTGNYGYTF
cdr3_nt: TGCAGCGTGGACACAGGGAACTATGGCTACACCTTC

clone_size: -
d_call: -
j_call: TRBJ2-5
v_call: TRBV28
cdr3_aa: CASSQQGKRETQYF
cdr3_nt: TGTGCCAGCAGTCAACAGGGAAAACGAGAGACCCAGTACTTC

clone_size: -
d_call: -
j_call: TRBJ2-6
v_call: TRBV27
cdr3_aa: CASSPQDSLSGANVLTF
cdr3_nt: TGTGCCAGCAGTCCGCAGGACAGCCTCTCTGGGGCCAACGTCCTGACTTTC

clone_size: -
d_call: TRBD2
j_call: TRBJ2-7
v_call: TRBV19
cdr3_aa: CASSSGRGSYEQYF
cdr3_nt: TGTGCCAGTAGTAGCGGGAGGGGATCCTACGAGCAGTACTTC

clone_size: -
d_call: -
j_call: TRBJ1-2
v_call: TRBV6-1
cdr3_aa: CASSEAGTSGDYGYTF
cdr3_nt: TGTGCCAGCAGTGAAGCTGGGACATCCGGCGATTATGGCTACACCTTC

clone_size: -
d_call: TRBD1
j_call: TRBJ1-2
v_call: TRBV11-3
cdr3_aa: CASSFDKVTGLYGYTF
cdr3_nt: TGTGCCAGCAGCTTTGACAAAGTGACAGGGCTCTATGGCTACACCTTC

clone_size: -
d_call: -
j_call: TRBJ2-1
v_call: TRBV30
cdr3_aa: CAWAGAGDEQFF
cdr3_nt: TGTGCCTGGGCGGGGGCAGGGGATGAGCAGTTCTTC

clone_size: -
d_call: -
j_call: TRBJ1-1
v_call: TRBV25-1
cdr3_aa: CASFGRTGTEAFF
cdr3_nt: TGTGCCAGCTTTGGGCGAACAGGCACTGAAGCTTTCTTT

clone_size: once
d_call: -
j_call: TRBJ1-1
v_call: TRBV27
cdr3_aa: CASSIYQGVGEAFF
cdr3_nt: TGTGCCAGCAGTATTTACCAGGGTGTAGGTGAAGCTTTCTTT

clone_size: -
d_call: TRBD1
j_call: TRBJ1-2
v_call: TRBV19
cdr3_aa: CASIATGLNYGYTF
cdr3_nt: TGTGCCAGTATTGCGACAGGGCTAAACTATGGCTACACCTTC

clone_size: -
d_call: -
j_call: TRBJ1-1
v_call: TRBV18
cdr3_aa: CASSRTTGLARLETEAFF
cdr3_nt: TGTGCCAGCTCACGAACCACGGGACTCGCCAGGTTGGAGACTGAAGCTTTCTTT

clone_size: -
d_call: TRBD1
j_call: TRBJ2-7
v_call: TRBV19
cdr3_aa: CASSIKTPGQGGYEQYF
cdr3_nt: TGTGCCAGTAGTATTAAGACCCCGGGACAGGGCGGCTACGAGCAGTACTTC

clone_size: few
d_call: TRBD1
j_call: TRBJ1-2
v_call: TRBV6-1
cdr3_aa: CASRPGQGAYGYTF
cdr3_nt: TGTGCCAGCAGACCGGGACAGGGGGCCTATGGCTACACCTTC

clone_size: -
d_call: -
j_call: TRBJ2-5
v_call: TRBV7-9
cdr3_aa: CASSSQGGETQYF
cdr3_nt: TGTGCCAGCAGCTCCCAGGGTGGAGAGACCCAGTACTTC

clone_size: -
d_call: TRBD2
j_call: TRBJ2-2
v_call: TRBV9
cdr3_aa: CASRSVVAGHTTGELFF
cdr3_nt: TGTGCCAGCAGATCCGTTGTAGCGGGACATACCACCGGGGAGCTGTTTTTT

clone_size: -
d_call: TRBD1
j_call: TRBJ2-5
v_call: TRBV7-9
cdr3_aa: CSSSPRQGLRQETQYF
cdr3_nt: TGTTCCAGCAGCCCCCGACAGGGTTTACGGCAAGAGACCCAGTACTTC

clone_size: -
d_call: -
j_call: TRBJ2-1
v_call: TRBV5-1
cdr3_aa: CASSPGRVSYNEQFF
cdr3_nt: TGCGCCAGCAGCCCTGGCAGGGTTTCGTACAATGAGCAGTTCTTC